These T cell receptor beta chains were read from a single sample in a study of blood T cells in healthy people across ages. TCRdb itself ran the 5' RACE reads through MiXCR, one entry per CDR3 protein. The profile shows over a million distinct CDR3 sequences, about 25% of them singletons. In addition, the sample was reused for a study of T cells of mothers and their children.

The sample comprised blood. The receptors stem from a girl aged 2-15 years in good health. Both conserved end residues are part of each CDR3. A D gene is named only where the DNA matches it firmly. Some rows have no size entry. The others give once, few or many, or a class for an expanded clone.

CDR3: CSVEDGAVLSYNEQFF; DNA: TGCAGCGTTGAAGATGGAGCGGTCCTATCCTACAATGAGCAGTTCTTC; J: TRBJ2-1; size: NA; D: NA; V: TRBV29-1
CDR3: CSATGTASSTDTQYF; DNA: TGCAGTGCCACTGGGACCGCTTCTAGCACAGATACGCAGTATTTT; J: TRBJ2-3; size: NA; D: NA; V: TRBV20-1
CDR3: CATSRGVEMEEQFF; DNA: TGTGCCACCAGCAGAGGTGTGGAGATGGAGGAACAGTTCTTC; J: TRBJ2-1; size: few; D: NA; V: TRBV15
CDR3: CASSKGLAGASNGQFF; DNA: TGCGCCAGCAGCAAGGGACTAGCGGGGGCTAGCAATGGGCAGTTCTTC; J: TRBJ2-1; size: few; D: TRBD2; V: TRBV5-1
CDR3: CASSLGAGGEAFF; DNA: TGTGCCAGCAGCCTAGGGGCAGGAGGTGAAGCTTTCTTT; J: TRBJ1-1; size: NA; D: NA; V: TRBV7-2
CDR3: CASSFLGTLEADTQYF; DNA: TGTGCCAGCAGTTTCTTGGGGACCCTCGAAGCAGATACGCAGTATTTT; J: TRBJ2-3; size: NA; D: NA; V: TRBV12-3/TRBV12-4
CDR3: CVISESKPGANVLTF; DNA: TGTGTCATCAGTGAGTCAAAACCTGGGGCCAACGTCCTGACTTTC; J: TRBJ2-6; size: NA; D: NA; V: TRBV10-3
CDR3: CASSSFGSLEKLFF; DNA: TGTGCCAGCAGCTCCTTCGGAAGTCTTGAAAAACTGTTTTTT; J: TRBJ1-4; size: few; D: NA; V: TRBV7-9
CDR3: CSVRQLNEKLFF; DNA: TGCAGCGTTAGGCAGCTTAATGAAAAACTGTTTTTT; J: TRBJ1-4; size: NA; D: NA; V: TRBV29-1
CDR3: CATQTRGYGYTF; DNA: TGTGCCACTCAGACCCGGGGCTATGGCTACACCTTC; J: TRBJ1-2; size: NA; D: NA; V: TRBV19
CDR3: CASTQTGETQYF; DNA: TGTGCCAGCACCCAGACAGGCGAGACCCAGTACTTC; J: TRBJ2-5; size: few; D: NA; V: TRBV5-6
CDR3: CATSDSSVTSGEQFF; DNA: TGTGCCACCAGTGATTCCTCCGTGACTAGCGGGGAACAGTTCTTC; J: TRBJ2-1; size: NA; D: TRBD2; V: TRBV24-1
CDR3: CASSLLGQGGRGNQPQHF; DNA: TGTGCCAGCAGCCTATTGGGGCAGGGGGGTCGTGGCAATCAGCCCCAGCATTTT; J: TRBJ1-5; size: few; D: TRBD1; V: TRBV7-8
CDR3: CSATLAGVQETQYF; DNA: TGCAGTGCTACCCTAGCGGGGGTTCAAGAGACCCAGTACTTC; J: TRBJ2-5; size: few; D: TRBD2; V: TRBV20-1
CDR3: CASSGSLGPQETQYF; DNA: TGTGCCAGCAGCGGTAGCCTAGGACCCCAAGAGACCCAGTACTTC; J: TRBJ2-5; size: NA; D: NA; V: TRBV7-2
CDR3: CASSSRPNEKLFF; DNA: TGTGCCAGCAGTTCAAGGCCAAATGAAAAACTGTTTTTT; J: TRBJ1-4; size: many; D: NA; V: TRBV21-1
CDR3: CASSFSSPGLALSGELFF; DNA: TGTGCCAGCAGCTTCTCATCGCCGGGACTAGCTTTGTCCGGGGAGCTGTTTTTT; J: TRBJ2-2; size: NA; D: TRBD2; V: TRBV7-2
CDR3: CASSLVGQGLENTEAFF; DNA: TGCGCCAGCAGCTTGGTAGGGCAGGGATTGGAGAACACTGAAGCTTTCTTT; J: TRBJ1-1; size: NA; D: NA; V: TRBV5-1
CDR3: CAINWDRSYEQYF; DNA: TGTGCCATCAATTGGGACAGATCCTACGAGCAGTACTTC; J: TRBJ2-7; size: few; D: TRBD1; V: TRBV10-3
CDR3: CSARDRDEGWDYEQYF; DNA: TGCAGTGCTAGAGATCGGGACGAGGGTTGGGACTACGAGCAGTACTTC; J: TRBJ2-7; size: NA; D: NA; V: TRBV20-1
CDR3: CASRRPSGSSGETQYF; DNA: TGTGCCAGCAGACGTCCTAGCGGGTCCTCGGGGGAGACCCAGTACTTC; J: TRBJ2-5; size: few; D: TRBD2; V: TRBV7-8
CDR3: CASSHGRGGSYEQYF; DNA: TGCGCCAGCAGCCATGGGCGGGGGGGATCCTACGAGCAGTACTTC; J: TRBJ2-7; size: few; D: TRBD2; V: TRBV4-3
CDR3: CSARPGLLAGSSYEQYF; DNA: TGCAGTGCTAGACCAGGACTACTAGCGGGAAGCTCCTACGAGCAGTACTTC; J: TRBJ2-7; size: few; D: TRBD2; V: TRBV20-1
CDR3: CASTFTGAGANVLTF; DNA: TGTGCCAGCACCTTTACAGGGGCTGGGGCCAACGTCCTGACTTTC; J: TRBJ2-6; size: NA; D: TRBD1; V: TRBV6-6
CDR3: CASGRIVNEQFF; DNA: TGTGCTAGTGGTCGTATCGTCAATGAGCAGTTCTTC; J: TRBJ2-1; size: few; D: NA; V: TRBV12-5
CDR3: CASSLRVLAPNTEAFF; DNA: TGCGCCAGCAGCTTGAGGGTGTTAGCCCCGAACACTGAAGCTTTCTTT; J: TRBJ1-1; size: NA; D: NA; V: TRBV5-1
CDR3: CASSEYGSEAFF; DNA: TGTGCCAGCAGTGAATATGGCTCTGAAGCTTTCTTT; J: TRBJ1-1; size: NA; D: NA; V: TRBV25-1
CDR3: CASSQAGNYEQYF; DNA: TGTGCCAGCAGCCAGGCGGGAAACTACGAGCAGTACTTC; J: TRBJ2-7; size: few; D: NA; V: TRBV3-1
CDR3: CSASQGPNTEAFF; DNA: TGCAGTGCATCTCAGGGTCCTAACACTGAAGCTTTCTTT; J: TRBJ1-1; size: NA; D: NA; V: TRBV20-1
CDR3: CASSQATGPVMNTEAFF; DNA: TGCGCCAGCAGCCAAGCTACAGGACCGGTCATGAACACTGAAGCTTTCTTT; J: TRBJ1-1; size: few; D: NA; V: TRBV4-1
CDR3: CASSLEPGVGLAKNIQYF; DNA: TGCGCCAGCAGCTTGGAACCTGGAGTGGGGTTAGCCAAAAACATTCAGTACTTC; J: TRBJ2-4; size: once; D: NA; V: TRBV5-1